These T cell receptor beta chains were read from a single sample in a study of MAIT cells during Salmonella Paratyphi A infection. TCRdb itself ran the 5' RACE reads through MiXCR, one entry per CDR3 protein. The sample lists approximately 700 distinct CDR3 sequences; roughly 33% were seen once. Sequenced material: MAIT cells from PBMCs, taken at the last sampling point of the challenge study. These receptors all come from a person aged 18-70 years who was deliberately infected with Salmonella Paratyphi A in a paratyphoid fever challenge study. The CDR3 runs from the conserved cysteine through the conserved F or W. Each record gives: J gene, CDR3 length, D gene, V gene, CDR3 protein. D genes are given only for firm matches.

j_call: TRBJ2-1; cdr3_length: 14; d_call: TRBD1; v_call: TRBV6-1; cdr3_aa: CASSGGTGSSGQFF
j_call: TRBJ2-1; cdr3_length: 16; d_call: TRBD2; v_call: TRBV10-3; cdr3_aa: CAISESLRETYNEQFF
j_call: TRBJ2-1; cdr3_length: 15; d_call: TRBD2; v_call: TRBV6-1; cdr3_aa: CASSEEDGGAYEQFF
j_call: TRBJ2-2; cdr3_length: 16; d_call: -; v_call: TRBV5-8; cdr3_aa: CASRRGSVRETGELFF
j_call: TRBJ2-1; cdr3_length: 15; d_call: TRBD2; v_call: TRBV6-2/TRBV6-3; cdr3_aa: CASSASGETYNEQFF
j_call: TRBJ1-2; cdr3_length: 13; d_call: -; v_call: TRBV6-1; cdr3_aa: CASSEGENYGYTF
j_call: TRBJ2-7; cdr3_length: 16; d_call: TRBD1; v_call: TRBV20-1; cdr3_aa: CSAAPNGQGWPLEQYF
j_call: TRBJ1-1; cdr3_length: 13; d_call: -; v_call: TRBV20-1; cdr3_aa: CSASGGSDTEAFF
j_call: TRBJ2-1; cdr3_length: 15; d_call: -; v_call: TRBV6-1; cdr3_aa: CASSLGGGDYNEQFF
j_call: TRBJ2-6; cdr3_length: 16; d_call: -; v_call: TRBV4-3; cdr3_aa: CASSQEGNSGANVLTF
j_call: TRBJ2-1; cdr3_length: 16; d_call: -; v_call: TRBV18; cdr3_aa: CASSPPQGGSYNEQFF
j_call: TRBJ1-5; cdr3_length: 15; d_call: TRBD1; v_call: TRBV6-5; cdr3_aa: CASRHGQAGSQPQHF
j_call: TRBJ2-1; cdr3_length: 15; d_call: TRBD2; v_call: TRBV20-1; cdr3_aa: CSADSGRGSYNEQFF
j_call: TRBJ2-3; cdr3_length: 17; d_call: TRBD2; v_call: TRBV4-2; cdr3_aa: CASSQVGGTAGGDTQYF